This TCR beta chain was identified during a study of blood T cell repertoires in COVID-19. Study in general: The United States, Italy and Spain provided the acute and convalescent COVID-19 samples. From T cells, B-cell-depleted T cells, or PBMCs came the material, which was cDNA or gDNA.

V lost 0 bases to trimming and J lost 1 base, with 9 bases between them. The CDR3 extends over 15 amino acids. Germline CDR1 is SGHNT and CDR2 is YYREEE (reference sequence). The cohort comprised adults aged about 18 to 100 years residing in approximately 22 US areas. Per the original methods: How many nucleated cells were present was estimated from reference gene primer amplification. Assay used: immunoSEQ multiplex PCR; TCRdb lists only in-frame clones, some missing. D and trimming come from the DNA, and the V and J calls and clone size come from that table. The sample yields hundreds of thousands of clones, 85% seen once.

Sequencing was performed on PBMCs or T cells enriched from blood (not recorded which). The chain has TRBV5-4 and TRBJ2-3; a possible D gene is TRBD2 (5 bases). The receptor was isolated from a woman between 50 and 59 years old with acute COVID-19. CDR3 DNA: TGTGCCAGCAGCTTGGACGGCGGGCGCACAGATACGCAGTATTTT. Its protein is CASSLDGGRTDTQYF.